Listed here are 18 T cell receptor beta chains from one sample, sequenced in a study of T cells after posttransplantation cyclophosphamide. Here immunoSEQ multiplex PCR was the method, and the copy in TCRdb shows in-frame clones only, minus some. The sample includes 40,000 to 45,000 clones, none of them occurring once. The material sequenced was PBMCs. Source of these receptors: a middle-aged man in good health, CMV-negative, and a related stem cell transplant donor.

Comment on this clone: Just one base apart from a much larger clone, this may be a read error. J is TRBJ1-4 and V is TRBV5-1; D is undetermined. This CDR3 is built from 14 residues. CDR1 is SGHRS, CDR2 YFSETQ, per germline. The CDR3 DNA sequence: TGCGCCAGCGGCTTAGCAGGAACTAATGAAAAACTGTTTTTT. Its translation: CASGLAGTNEKLFF. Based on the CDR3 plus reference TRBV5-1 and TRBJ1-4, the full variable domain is KAGVTQTPRYLIKTRGQQVTLSCSPISGHRSVSWYQQTPGQGLQFLFEYFSETQRNKGNFPGRFSGRQFSNSRSEMNVSTLELGDSALYLCASGLAGTNEKLFFGSGTQLSVL.

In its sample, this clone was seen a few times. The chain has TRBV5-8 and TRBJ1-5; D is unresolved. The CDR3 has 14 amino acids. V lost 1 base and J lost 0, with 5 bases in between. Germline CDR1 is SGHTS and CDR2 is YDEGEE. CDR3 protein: CASSLRVSNQPQHF. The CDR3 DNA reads TGTGCCAGCAGCTTGAGAGTTAGCAATCAGCCCCAGCATTTT.

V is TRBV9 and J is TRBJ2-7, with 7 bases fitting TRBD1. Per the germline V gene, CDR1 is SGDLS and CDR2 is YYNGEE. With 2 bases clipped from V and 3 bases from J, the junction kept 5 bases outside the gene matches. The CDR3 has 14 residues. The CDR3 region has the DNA TGTGCCAGCAGCGTCACAGGGGATAACTACGAGCAGTACTTC. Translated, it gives CASSVTGDNYEQYF.

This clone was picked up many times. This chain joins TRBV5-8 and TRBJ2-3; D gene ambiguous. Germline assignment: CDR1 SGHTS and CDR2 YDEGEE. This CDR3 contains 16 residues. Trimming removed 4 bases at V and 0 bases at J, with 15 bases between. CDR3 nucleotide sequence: TGTGCCAGCAGCCTTGGAGTGGTCCCTAGCACAGATACGCAGTATTTT. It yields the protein CASSLGVVPSTDTQYF.

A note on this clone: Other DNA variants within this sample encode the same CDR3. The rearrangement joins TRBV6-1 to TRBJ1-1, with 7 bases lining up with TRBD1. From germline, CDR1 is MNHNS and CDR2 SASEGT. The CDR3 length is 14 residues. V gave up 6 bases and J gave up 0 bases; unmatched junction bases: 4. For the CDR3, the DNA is TGTGCCAGCAGAAAACAGGGGATGAACACTGAAGCTTTCTTT. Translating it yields CASRKQGMNTEAFF.

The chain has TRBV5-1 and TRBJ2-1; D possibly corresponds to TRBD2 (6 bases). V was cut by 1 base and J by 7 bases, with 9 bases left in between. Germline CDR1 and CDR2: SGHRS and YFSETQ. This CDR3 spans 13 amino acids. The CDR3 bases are TGCGCCAGCAGCTTGACTAGCCCAAATGAGCAGTTCTTC. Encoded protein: CASSLTSPNEQFF. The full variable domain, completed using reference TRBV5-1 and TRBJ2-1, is KAGVTQTPRYLIKTRGQQVTLSCSPISGHRSVSWYQQTPGQGLQFLFEYFSETQRNKGNFPGRFSGRQFSNSRSEMNVSTLELGDSALYLCASSLTSPNEQFFGPGTRLTVL.

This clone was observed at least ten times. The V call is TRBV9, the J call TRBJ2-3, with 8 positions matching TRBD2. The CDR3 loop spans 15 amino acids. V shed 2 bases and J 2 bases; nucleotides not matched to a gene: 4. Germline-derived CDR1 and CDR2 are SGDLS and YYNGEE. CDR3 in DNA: TGTGCCAGCAGCGTCGGAGCGGGGGACACAGATACGCAGTATTTT. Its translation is CASSVGAGDTDTQYF.

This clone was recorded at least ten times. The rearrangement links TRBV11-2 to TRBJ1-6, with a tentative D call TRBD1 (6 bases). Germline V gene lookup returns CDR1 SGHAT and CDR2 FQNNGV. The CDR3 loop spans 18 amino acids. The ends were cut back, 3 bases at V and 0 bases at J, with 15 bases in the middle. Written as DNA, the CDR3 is TGTGCCAGCAGCTTGATAATGGGACATTCCTCCTATAATTCACCCCTCCACTTT. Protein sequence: CASSLIMGHSSYNSPLHF.

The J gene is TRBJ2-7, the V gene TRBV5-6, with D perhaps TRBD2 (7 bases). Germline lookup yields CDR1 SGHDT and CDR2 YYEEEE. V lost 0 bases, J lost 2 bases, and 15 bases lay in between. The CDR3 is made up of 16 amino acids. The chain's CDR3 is CASSLDLRGPTYEQYF. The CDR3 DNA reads TGTGCCAGCAGCTTGGATTTGCGGGGGCCTACCTACGAGCAGTACTTC.

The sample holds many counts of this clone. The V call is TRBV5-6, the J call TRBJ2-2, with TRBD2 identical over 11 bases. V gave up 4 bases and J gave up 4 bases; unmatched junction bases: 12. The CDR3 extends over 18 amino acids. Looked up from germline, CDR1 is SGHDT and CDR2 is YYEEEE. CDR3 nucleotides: TGTGCCAGCAGCCTTCGAGTAGCGGGGGGGCCGGGCACCGGGGAGCTGTTTTTT. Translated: CASSLRVAGGPGTGELFF.

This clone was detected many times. The CDR3 bases are TGTGCCAGCAGTTTGTTGCGGGGGGACACCGGGGAGCTGTTTTTT. Its translation: CASSLLRGDTGELFF. J is TRBJ2-2 and V is TRBV2; TRBD2 matches 8 bases. In germline, CDR1 is SNHLY, CDR2 FYNNEI. Unmatched junction bases numbered 5, after V lost 5 bases and J lost 3 bases. The CDR3 runs 15 residues.

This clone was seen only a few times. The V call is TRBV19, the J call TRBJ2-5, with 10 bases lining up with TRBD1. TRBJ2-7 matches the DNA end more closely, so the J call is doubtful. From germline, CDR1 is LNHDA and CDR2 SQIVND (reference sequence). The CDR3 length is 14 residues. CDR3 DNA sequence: TGTGCCAGTAGTATGACAGGGGGCCCCTACGAGCAGTACTTC. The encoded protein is CASSMTGGPYEQYF.

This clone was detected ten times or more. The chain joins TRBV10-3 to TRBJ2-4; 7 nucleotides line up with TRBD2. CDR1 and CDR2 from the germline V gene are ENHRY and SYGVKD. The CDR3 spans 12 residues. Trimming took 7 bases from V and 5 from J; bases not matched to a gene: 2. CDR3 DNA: TGTGCCATCAAGGGGAGGGAAAACATTCAGTACTTC. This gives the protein CAIKGRENIQYF.

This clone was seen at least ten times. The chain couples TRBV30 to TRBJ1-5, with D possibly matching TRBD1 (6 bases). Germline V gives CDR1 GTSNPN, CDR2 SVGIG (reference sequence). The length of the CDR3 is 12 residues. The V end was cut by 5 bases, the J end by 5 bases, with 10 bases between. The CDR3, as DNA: TGTGCCTGGTCACAGGGTCATCAGCCCCAGCATTTT. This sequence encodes CAWSQGHQPQHF.

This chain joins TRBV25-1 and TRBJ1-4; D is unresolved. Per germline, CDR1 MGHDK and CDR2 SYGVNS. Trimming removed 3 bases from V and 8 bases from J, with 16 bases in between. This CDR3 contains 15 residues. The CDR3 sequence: CASSDHQELREKLFF. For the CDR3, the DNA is TGTGCCAGCAGTGACCATCAAGAACTCCGGGAAAAACTGTTTTTT.

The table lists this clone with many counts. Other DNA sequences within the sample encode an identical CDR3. DNA for the CDR3: TGCAGCGTTGACAGGGGTGGGAACACCGGGGAGCTGTTTTTT. Amino acid sequence: CSVDRGGNTGELFF. The chain recombines TRBV29-1 with TRBJ2-2; TRBD1 is a possible D gene (6 bases). The CDR3 has 14 residues. The V gene's germline CDR1 is SQVTM and CDR2 ANQGSEA. V was cut by 3 bases and J by 1 base, with 9 bases left in between.

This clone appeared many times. CDR3 sequence (DNA): TGTGCCAGCAGCTCCCTCGGCAGGAGGAATGAAAAACTGTTTTTT. This sequence encodes CASSSLGRRNEKLFF. The V gene is TRBV7-4, the J gene TRBJ1-4; D is ambiguous. The CDR3 length is 15 residues. Trimming took off 4 bases at V and 5 bases at J, with 14 bases between the two ends. Germline-derived CDR1 and CDR2 are SGHVT and SQSDAQ.

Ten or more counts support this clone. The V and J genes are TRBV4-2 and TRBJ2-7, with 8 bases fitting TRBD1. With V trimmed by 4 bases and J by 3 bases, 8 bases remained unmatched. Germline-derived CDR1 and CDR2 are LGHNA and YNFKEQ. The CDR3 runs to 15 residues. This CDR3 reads CASSLPGTGRYEQYF. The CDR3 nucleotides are TGTGCCAGCAGCCTCCCCGGGACAGGACGCTACGAGCAGTACTTC.